The 7 T cell receptor beta chains below come from one sample, sequenced in a study of blood T cell repertoires in COVID-19. Here immunoSEQ multiplex PCR was the method, and the copy in TCRdb shows in-frame clones only, minus some. The repertoire holds about 270,000 clones, with more than 85% as singletons. Source material: PBMCs or T cells enriched from blood (not recorded which). All receptors derive from a man aged 40-50 years who had been exposed to COVID-19.

The chain uses TRBV19 and TRBJ2-1, with 9 bases aligning to TRBD2. From germline, CDR1 is LNHDA and CDR2 SQIVND (reference sequence). With V trimmed by 3 bases and J by 0 bases, 9 bases remained unmatched. CDR3 length: 18 amino acids. In DNA form, the CDR3 reads TGTGCCAGTAGTATGCGTAGCGGGAGACCTTCCTCCTACAATGAGCAGTTCTTC. Encoded protein: CASSMRSGRPSSYNEQFF.

This chain connects TRBV7-9 to TRBJ2-4; D is perhaps TRBD2 (6 bases). The ends were cut back, 1 base at V and 0 bases at J, with 13 bases in the middle. Looked up from germline, CDR1 is SEHNR and CDR2 is FQNEAQ (reference sequence). This CDR3 has 17 residues. In DNA, the CDR3 is TGTGCCAGCAGCTTAGGGGGCGGGACGATAGCCAAAAACATTCAGTACTTC. Amino acid sequence: CASSLGGGTIAKNIQYF.

The chain joins TRBV5-4 to TRBJ2-5, with TRBD2 matching 11 bases. The CDR3 contains 14 residues. With 4 bases clipped from V and 3 bases from J, the junction kept 2 bases outside the gene matches. From germline, CDR1 is SGHNT and CDR2 YYREEE (reference sequence). Written as DNA, the CDR3 is TGTGCCAGCAGCGGGGGACTAGCGGAAGAGACCCAGTACTTC. Its translation is CASSGGLAEETQYF.

The chain employs TRBV28 and TRBJ1-6; a weak D match, TRBD1 (6 bases). CDR1 MDHEN and CDR2 SYDVKM come from the germline V gene. V was clipped by 6 bases and J by 10 bases, with 22 bases between them. This CDR3 comprises 16 residues. The CDR3 protein is CASSPNREGQGSPLHF. The CDR3 nucleotides are TGTGCCAGCAGCCCCAACAGGGAGGGTCAAGGATCACCCCTCCACTTT.

This chain uses TRBV7-6 with TRBJ1-3; D call uncertain. This CDR3 comprises 14 residues. Trimming left V 1 base short and J 3 bases short, with 7 bases between. The V gene's germline CDR1 is SGHVS and CDR2 FNYEAQ. The chain's CDR3 is CASSLGRLGNTIYF. The CDR3 DNA reads as TGTGCCAGCAGCTTAGGACGACTTGGAAACACCATATATTTT.

The rearrangement uses TRBV27 and TRBJ2-1; maybe TRBD2 (6 bases). The germline V gene encodes CDR1 MNHEY and CDR2 SMNVEV (reference sequence). CDR3 size: 14 residues. V was trimmed by 0 bases and J by 15 bases, leaving 18 bases between them. CDR3 residues: CASSLSLVGGGLFF. DNA of the CDR3: TGTGCCAGCAGTTTATCTCTGGTGGGGGGAGGACTGTTCTTC.

This rearrangement joins TRBV5-4 to TRBJ1-2, with TRBD1 identical over 9 bases. CDR3 length: 15 amino acids. CDR1 SGHNT and CDR2 YYREEE come from the germline V gene (reference sequence). V gave up 4 bases and J gave up 3 bases; unmatched junction bases: 7. The CDR3 nucleotides read TGTGCCAGCAGCGAACCGGGACAGGGTTACTATGGCTACACCTTC. This sequence encodes CASSEPGQGYYGYTF.